The next 8 T cell receptor beta chains were all read from a single sample in a study of human T cells and chemical hapten exposure. Stated time point: patch test 3, about 24 weeks after DPC sensitization. The sample's treatment: therapeutic diphenylcyclopropenone sensitization with weekly scalp DPC. Researchers extracted total RNA from unfractionated whole blood. TCRdb processed the RACE reads anew with MiXCR; each CDR3 protein has one entry. In the table there are approximately 41,000 distinct CDR3 sequences, roughly 9.5% of which are singletons. The sequenced sample was whole blood, obtained in connection with sensitization to the hapten diphenylcyclopropenone (DPC). Source of these receptors: a man aged 50 to 60 with alopecia areata. Some clones in this sample may be carry-over from other donors' samples.

At least ten counts were recorded for this clonotype. The J gene is TRBJ2-4, the V gene TRBV7-2, with no clear D. The ends were cut back, 1 base at V and 6 bases at J, with 4 bases in the middle. The length of the CDR3 is 12 residues. In germline, CDR1 is SGHTA, CDR2 FQGNSA. The CDR3 here is CASSLGTNIQYF. In nucleotides, the CDR3 is TGTGCCAGCAGCTTAGGGACAAACATTCAGTACTTC.

The chain employs TRBV12-3 or TRBV12-4 and TRBJ2-7, with D possibly TRBD1 on 6 matching bases. The CDR3 is made up of 15 amino acids. V dropped 3 bases and J dropped 0 bases, with 12 bases sitting between them. The CDR3 is CASSFRTAISYEQYF. As DNA, the CDR3 is TGTGCCAGCAGTTTCCGGACAGCGATCTCCTACGAGCAGTACTTC.

This clonotype has a handful of counts. This chain links TRBV14 with TRBJ2-1; maybe TRBD2 (6 bases). This CDR3 contains 16 residues. Germline V gene sequence: CDR1 SGHDN, CDR2 FVKESK. V was trimmed by 1 base and J by 3 bases, leaving 13 bases between them. In nucleotides, the CDR3 is TGTGCCAGCAGCCAAGTTGGCGGGATTTACTACAATGAGCAGTTCTTC. Translating gives CASSQVGGIYYNEQFF.

This clonotype appeared many times. The chain uses TRBV7-2 and TRBJ1-5, with D perhaps matching TRBD1 (5 bases). Trimming cost V 1 base and J 3 bases, with 7 bases left between them. This CDR3 comprises 14 residues. Germline V CDR1 and CDR2: SGHTA, FQGNSA. The CDR3 coding sequence is TGTGCCAGCAGCTTAGGGGGGGACAATCAGCCCCAGCATTTT. It translates to CASSLGGDNQPQHF.

This clonotype was counted at least ten times. This sequence joins TRBV7-9 and TRBJ1-3; D call uncertain. The CDR3 is 13 residues long. CDR1 and CDR2 (germline): SEHNR, FQNEAQ (reference sequence). Between the trimmed V and J ends, which lost 4 bases and 7 bases, there was a span of 11 bases. CDR3 amino acids: CASSSDTANTIYF. DNA for the CDR3: TGTGCCAGCAGCTCTGACACGGCCAACACCATATATTTT.

This clonotype was detected many times. This rearrangement joins TRBV5-1 to TRBJ2-7; tentatively, D is TRBD2 (6 bases). The CDR3 length is 13 residues. The V end was cut by 6 bases, the J end by 0 bases, with 10 bases between. Germline assignment: CDR1 SGHRS and CDR2 YFSETQ. CDR3 residues: CASNSGSSYEQYF. CDR3 DNA: TGCGCCAGCAATAGCGGTAGCTCCTACGAGCAGTACTTC.

This clonotype was picked up a small number of times. The CDR3 bases are TGTGCCAGCAGCTTGGAGAGGACAGGGCAAGATACGCAGTATTTT. Its protein is CASSLERTGQDTQYF. The rearrangement uses TRBV5-5 and TRBJ2-3; 8 bases are a match to TRBD1. Looked up from germline, CDR1 is SGHKS and CDR2 is YYEKEE (reference sequence). V dropped 0 bases and J dropped 5; count of bases not matched to a gene: 5. The CDR3 has 15 amino acids.

Many counts were recorded for this clonotype. V and J are TRBV27 and TRBJ2-7; D assignment may be TRBD1 or TRBD2 (5 bases each). V lost 3 bases and J 4 bases, leaving 10 bases between the germline ends. The CDR3 covers 13 residues. Germline V CDR1 and CDR2: MNHEY, SMNVEV (reference sequence). The CDR3 is CASSLGREYEQYF. In nucleotides, the CDR3 is TGTGCCAGCAGTTTGGGCAGGGAGTACGAGCAGTACTTC.